One and the same sample provided the 24 T cell receptor beta chains below, sequenced in a study of blood T cell repertoires in COVID-19. Clones were read by immunoSEQ multiplex PCR, and TCRdb kept only the in-frame ones, dropping some. The repertoire holds about 190,000 clones, with around 80% as singletons. The sequencing input was peripheral blood. These receptors were collected from a woman older than 75 with active or convalescent COVID-19.

The chain joins TRBV5-4 to TRBJ2-7, with TRBD1 matching over 12 bases. With V trimmed by 3 bases and J by 5 bases, 6 bases remained unmatched. This CDR3 region has 15 residues. Germline loops: CDR1 SGHNT, CDR2 YYREEE (reference sequence). The CDR3 DNA is TGTGCCAGCAGCTGGGGGGGACAGGGGGCCCACGAGCAGTACTTC. Its protein product is CASSWGGQGAHEQYF.

V usage is TRBV5-1 and J usage is TRBJ2-7, with TRBD1 matching 9 bases. Germline assignment: CDR1 SGHRS and CDR2 YFSETQ. J gave up 0 bases and V 2 bases, and 3 bases lay outside the gene matches. The CDR3 has 15 residues. For the CDR3, the DNA is TGCGCCAGCAGCTTAGGGGACAGGGTCTCCTACGAGCAGTACTTC. Amino acids: CASSLGDRVSYEQYF.

The chain joins TRBV9 to TRBJ1-2; 9 bases line up with TRBD1. Per germline, CDR1 SGDLS and CDR2 YYNGEE. This CDR3 has 14 residues. Trimming took 4 bases from V and 3 from J; bases not matched to a gene: 4. The CDR3 DNA is TGTGCCAGCAGCCCACAGGGGGCGGACTATGGCTACACCTTC. Translation: CASSPQGADYGYTF.

The rearrangement uses TRBV2 and TRBJ2-3; 11 bases line up with TRBD2. The length of the CDR3 is 16 residues. From germline, CDR1 is SNHLY and CDR2 FYNNEI. With 3 bases clipped from V and 4 bases from J, the junction kept 6 bases outside the gene matches. CDR3 in DNA: TGTGCCAGCAGTGACGGTTTTAGCGGGGGGGCAGATACGCAGTATTTT. Translated, it gives CASSDGFSGGADTQYF.

The chain combines TRBV29-1 with TRBJ1-2; 8 nucleotides match TRBD1. V lost 7 bases and J lost 8; bases outside the gene matches: 9. This CDR3 has 12 residues. Germline CDR1 and CDR2: SQVTM and ANQGSEA. The CDR3 bases are TGCAGCGCGGGACAGGCGGTCCTAGGCTACACCTTC. It specifies CSAGQAVLGYTF.

This clone was detected only a few times. The genes are TRBV19 and TRBJ1-6, with 7 nucleotides matching TRBD1. Germline V lookup: CDR1 LNHDA, CDR2 SQIVND (reference sequence). The CDR3 totals 15 residues. V was pared by 3 bases and J by 6 bases, with 5 bases of the junction left unmatched. The CDR3: CASSIQGGPNSPLHF. The CDR3 bases are TGTGCCAGTAGTATTCAAGGGGGCCCTAATTCACCCCTCCACTTT.

The rearrangement links TRBV19 to TRBJ2-7, with D perhaps TRBD2 (6 bases). Germline V gives CDR1 LNHDA, CDR2 SQIVND (reference sequence). V was shortened by 1 base and J by 6 bases, with 10 bases between the two germline ends. The CDR3 extends over 13 amino acids. The CDR3 DNA is TGTGCCAGTAGTATAGGTGGAGGGGCCGAGCAGTACTTC. Protein product: CASSIGGGAEQYF.

The chain has TRBV18 and TRBJ2-3; maybe TRBD1 (6 bases). Trimming took 5 bases from V and 2 from J, leaving 17 bases between them. The germline gives CDR1 KGHSH, CDR2 LQKENI. This CDR3 contains 16 residues. CDR3 DNA: TGTGCCAGCTCAACAAGGACAGACGTAATCACAGATACGCAGTATTTT. Translation gives CASSTRTDVITDTQYF.

In its sample, this clone was seen a few times. This chain joins TRBV7-6 and TRBJ2-1; 13 bases fit TRBD2. Germline values: CDR1 SGHVS, CDR2 FNYEAQ. The ends lost 4 bases at V and 8 bases at J; junction bases unmatched: 8. The CDR3 runs to 16 residues. As DNA, the CDR3 is TGTGCCAGCAGCTCCAGACTAGCGGGGGGCAGTGATGAGCAGTTCTTC. Amino acid sequence: CASSSRLAGGSDEQFF.

The rearrangement links TRBV29-1 to TRBJ2-7; 8 bases agree with TRBD2. The CDR3 length is 11 residues. Germline V lookup: CDR1 SQVTM, CDR2 ANQGSEA. Trimming at V came to 7 bases and at J to 3 bases, leaving 2 bases not matched to a gene. The CDR3 DNA follows: TGCAGCGCGGGACTAGACTACGAGCAGTACTTC. Residues: CSAGLDYEQYF.

The rearrangement uses TRBV2 and TRBJ1-4, with no clear D. Trimming took 6 bases from V and 3 from J, leaving 14 bases between them. CDR3 size: 15 residues. Germline V gives CDR1 SNHLY, CDR2 FYNNEI. The CDR3 bases are TGTGCCAGCAGGGACGGGGTACCACCTAATGAAAAACTGTTTTTT. It is translated as CASRDGVPPNEKLFF.

This chain links TRBV7-9 with TRBJ2-7, with 7 nucleotides matching TRBD2. The CDR3 spans 13 residues. V shed 3 bases, J shed 6 bases, and the junction held 5 bases outside the gene matches. Germline assignment: CDR1 SEHNR and CDR2 FQNEAQ (reference sequence). DNA for the CDR3: TGTGCCAGCAGCTTTGGGGGGGTAGCCGAGCAGTACTTC. Its translation: CASSFGGVAEQYF.

This clone has more than one count but fewer than ten. DNA of the CDR3: TGCGCCAGCAGCCAAGGAGACAGGGTCCAAGAGACCCAGTACTTC. Protein sequence: CASSQGDRVQETQYF. The V call is TRBV4-3, the J call TRBJ2-5; 7 nucleotides match TRBD1. The CDR3 covers 15 residues. The junction had 3 bases not matched to a gene; V was cut back by 1 base and J by 1 base. Germline V gene sequence: CDR1 LGHNA, CDR2 YSLEER.

V usage is TRBV6-5 and J usage is TRBJ1-1; no firm D call. Germline V gene lookup returns CDR1 MNHEY and CDR2 SVGAGI. The V end was cut by 6 bases, the J end by 5 bases, with 13 bases between. The CDR3 is made up of 13 amino acids. The CDR3 sequence: CASSAHRRTEAFF. The CDR3 DNA is TGTGCCAGCAGCGCACACCGGCGGACTGAAGCTTTCTTT.

The V call is TRBV12-5, the J call TRBJ2-3; tentative D call: TRBD2 (5 bases). CDR3 length: 13 residues. CDR1 is LGHNT and CDR2 is FRNRAP in the germline V gene. Trimming pared 8 bases from V and 1 base from J, leaving 10 bases between. CDR3 loop: CASQTGGTDTQYF. In DNA, the CDR3 is TGTGCTAGTCAAACCGGGGGCACAGATACGCAGTATTTT.

The chain has TRBV21-1 and TRBJ1-2. TRBV21-1 is an annotated pseudogene. CDR3 length: 16 amino acids. CDR3 nucleotide sequence: TGTGCCAGCAGCAAAGCTCGGGACTCACCTCTCTATGGCTACACCTTC. As protein: CASSKARDSPLYGYTF.

This chain connects TRBV7-9 to TRBJ2-7; D may be TRBD2 (6 bases). The CDR3 contains 13 residues. With 4 bases removed from V and 5 bases from J, the gap between germline ends came to 12 bases. The V gene's germline CDR1 is SEHNR and CDR2 FQNEAQ (reference sequence). The CDR3 reads CASSSSGVNEQYF. The CDR3 DNA reads TGTGCCAGCAGCTCCTCGGGGGTCAACGAGCAGTACTTC. Supplemented by reference TRBV7-9 and TRBJ2-7, the full variable domain reads DTGVSQNPRHKITKRGQNVTFRCDPISEHNRLYWYRQTLGQGPEFLTYFQNEAQLEKSRLLSDRFSAERPKGSFSTLEIQRTEQGDSAMYLCASSSSGVNEQYFGPGTRLTVT.

The chain employs TRBV29-1 and TRBJ1-2, with D possibly being TRBD1 (5 bases). CDR1 and CDR2 from the germline V gene are SQVTM and ANQGSEA. The V and J ends lost 6 bases and 7 bases respectively, with 15 bases between them. The CDR3 covers 12 residues. CDR3 protein: CSVGGSYGGYTF. For the CDR3, the DNA is TGCAGCGTCGGGGGGTCTTATGGTGGCTACACCTTC.

This clone was recorded only once. The V and J genes are TRBV19 and TRBJ1-1, with TRBD1 identical over 9 bases. CDR1 is LNHDA and CDR2 is SQIVND in the germline V gene (reference sequence). V shed 5 bases, J shed 4 bases, and the junction held 5 bases outside the gene matches. The CDR3 contains 14 residues. The CDR3 loop is CASSARQGGTEAFF. The DNA of the CDR3 is TGTGCCAGTAGTGCCAGACAGGGGGGCACTGAAGCTTTCTTT.

The J gene is TRBJ2-1, the V gene TRBV6-5; a possible D gene is TRBD2 (6 bases). Germline assignment: CDR1 MNHEY and CDR2 SVGAGI. V shed 2 bases and J shed 6 bases, with 14 bases lying between them. CDR3 size: 15 residues. CDR3 sequence: CASSYAGRYSNEQFF. The CDR3 coding sequence is TGTGCCAGCAGTTACGCAGGGAGGTATAGCAATGAGCAGTTCTTC.

The J gene is TRBJ2-6, the V gene TRBV9, with D possibly TRBD1 on 6 matching bases. CDR3 size: 17 residues. Germline CDR1 reads SGDLS; CDR2 reads YYNGEE. V lost 4 bases to trimming and J lost 2 bases, with 16 bases between them. The CDR3 DNA reads as TGTGCCAGCAGCCCTTTACCCGCAGGGGCTGGGGCCAACGTCCTGACTTTC. It encodes CASSPLPAGAGANVLTF.

V gene TRBV28 combines with J gene TRBJ1-6; D unclear. Germline V gene data show CDR1 as MDHEN and CDR2 as SYDVKM. The CDR3 totals 18 residues. Between the trimmed V and J ends, which lost 5 bases and 0 bases, there was a span of 17 bases. In DNA form, the CDR3 reads TGTGCCAGCAGTCTCGGGCAGGAGGATAGCTCCTATAATTCACCCCTCCACTTT. Translated: CASSLGQEDSSYNSPLHF.

The rearrangement joins TRBV7-2 to TRBJ2-7, with 7 bases lining up with TRBD1. V was pared by 4 bases and J by 2 bases, with 5 bases of the junction left unmatched. Germline CDR1 SGHTA, CDR2 FQGNSA. The CDR3 contains 14 residues. Here the CDR3 reads CASSYRQGPYEQYF. The CDR3, as DNA: TGTGCCAGCAGCTACCGACAGGGACCCTACGAGCAGTACTTC.

CDR3 nucleotides: TGTGCCACCAGCAGGCCCACGTGGCGGGGGGTCTCCGAGCAGTACTTC. This translates into CATSRPTWRGVSEQYF. The rearrangement links TRBV15 to TRBJ2-7, with 8 bases aligning to TRBD2. The V gene's germline CDR1 is LNHNV and CDR2 YYDKDF (reference sequence). Germline trimming cut 3 bases from V and 6 bases from J; bases unmatched to any gene: 13. The CDR3 loop spans 16 amino acids.